The rows below give T cell receptor beta chains drawn from one sample of a study of response to subunit inactivated influenza vaccine. TCRdb passed the RT-PCR reads through MiXCR, listing each CDR3 protein once. The sample lists fewer than 400,000 distinct CDR3 sequences; around a fifth were seen once. Sequences were derived from PBMCs from blood, sampled approximately 20 months after vaccination. Receptors were obtained from a man aged 50 to 69 who received an inactivated influenza vaccine. CDR3s include the opening cysteine and the closing phenylalanine or tryptophan. The D gene is left open where the match is weak. Size is omitted from some rows. Given values are once, few, many or a class for expanded clones.

V gene	clone size	D gene	J gene	CDR3 DNA	CDR3 protein
TRBV4-1	NA	NA	TRBJ2-7	TGCGCCAGCAGCCAATCACCGGGGGACGAGCAGTACTTC	CASSQSPGDEQYF
TRBV21-1	NA	NA	TRBJ2-1	TGTGCCAGCATCCGTGGCAGGGGGTCCTACAATGAGCAGTTCTTC	CASIRGRGSYNEQFF
TRBV28	many	TRBD2	TRBJ2-1	TGTGCCAGCAGTCAAAGCGGGGGGGACAATGAGCAGTTCTTC	CASSQSGGDNEQFF
TRBV20-1	NA	NA	TRBJ2-2	TGCAGTGCTAAGGGAGTACAGTCGGGCACCGGGGAGCTGTTTTTT	CSAKGVQSGTGELFF
TRBV20-1	NA	TRBD2	TRBJ2-3	TGCAGTGCTAGTCGCGGGAGAAGCACAGATACGCAGTATTTT	CSASRGRSTDTQYF
TRBV20-1	few	TRBD1	TRBJ2-7	TGCAGTGCTACCAGACCGGACAGGGGTACCTACGAGCAGTACTTC	CSATRPDRGTYEQYF
TRBV11-2	NA	NA	TRBJ2-5	TGTGCCAGCAGCTTAGCCAGACGAGTGGGGCAAGAGACCCAGTACTTC	CASSLARRVGQETQYF
TRBV3-1	NA	NA	TRBJ2-6	TGTGCCAGCAGCCCTCGACAGCCCGGGGCCAACGTCCTGACTTTC	CASSPRQPGANVLTF
TRBV20-1	few	NA	TRBJ2-1	TGCAGTCTAATCCACCCCTCCTACAATGAGCAGTTCTTC	CSLIHPSYNEQFF
TRBV27	few	NA	TRBJ2-7	TGTGCCAGCAGCCCTAGTTCGGGAAACCGACCCTACGAGCAGTACTTC	CASSPSSGNRPYEQYF
TRBV7-9	NA	NA	TRBJ1-2	TGTGCCAGCAGCTTATCTTTCTATGGCTACACCTTC	CASSLSFYGYTF
TRBV4-3	many	TRBD2	TRBJ2-7	TGCGCCAGCAGCCAAGATCCTATAGCGGGAGTGATGTCCTACGAGCAGTACTTC	CASSQDPIAGVMSYEQYF
TRBV5-1	NA	TRBD1	TRBJ1-2	TGCGCCAGCAGCTTGCGAACGGGACAGAACTATGGCTACACCTTC	CASSLRTGQNYGYTF
TRBV15	NA	NA	TRBJ1-1	TGTGCCACCAGCAGGCGGGGGTTGAACACTGAAGCTTTCTTT	CATSRRGLNTEAFF
TRBV29-1	few	NA	TRBJ1-1	TGCAGCGTTGGGGCGTTAAACACTGAAGCTTTCTTT	CSVGALNTEAFF
TRBV7-2	NA	TRBD2	TRBJ2-3	TGTGCCAGCAGCCCCCGACCGGGAGGGCTTCCAGATACGCAGTATTTT	CASSPRPGGLPDTQYF
TRBV24-1	NA	TRBD1	TRBJ2-2	TGTGCCACCAGTGAGGCCGGGACAGGAAACACCGGGGAGCTGTTTTTT	CATSEAGTGNTGELFF
TRBV10-3	NA	TRBD1	TRBJ1-2	TGTGCCATCAGGGACAGGGAAGGTTATGGCTACACCTTC	CAIRDREGYGYTF
TRBV6-2/TRBV6-3	few	TRBD2	TRBJ2-2	TGTGCCAGCAACTCCCCCCGGACTAGCCTGACCGGGGAGCTGTTTTTT	CASNSPRTSLTGELFF
TRBV27	few	NA	TRBJ2-5	TGTGCCAGCAGTTTTTTAGACTCACAAGAGACCCAGTACTTC	CASSFLDSQETQYF
TRBV20-1	once	NA	TRBJ2-1	TGCAGTGCTAGTGGTGGGAAAAGCTCCTACAATGAGCAGTTCTTC	CSASGGKSSYNEQFF
TRBV6-1	NA	NA	TRBJ2-5	TGTGCCAGCACCCGCGGGGCTAAAGAGACCCAGTACTTC	CASTRGAKETQYF
TRBV10-3	many	NA	TRBJ1-5	TGTGCCATCAGTGAAGTCGAGGGCGTATATAGCAATCAGCCCCAGCATTTT	CAISEVEGVYSNQPQHF
TRBV5-4	NA	TRBD2	TRBJ2-3	TGTGCCAGCAGCTTGAGCGGGAGAAGGATGGATACGCAGTATTTT	CASSLSGRRMDTQYF
TRBV11-2	few	TRBD2	TRBJ2-7	TGTGCCAGCAGCAGTAGCGGGGGCTACGAGCAGTACTTC	CASSSSGGYEQYF
TRBV28	NA	NA	TRBJ2-3	TGTGCCAGCAGTTTCAGTTCAAGCGGGAGCACAGATACGCAGTATTTT	CASSFSSSGSTDTQYF
TRBV2	NA	NA	TRBJ2-5	TGTGCCAGCATAGGAACAGGGCGGGAGACCCAGTACTTC	CASIGTGRETQYF
TRBV10-3	few	NA	TRBJ1-5	TGTGCCATCAGTGTAGGGAGCGATCAGCCCCAGCATTTT	CAISVGSDQPQHF
TRBV7-6	few	NA	TRBJ1-5	TGTGCCAGCAGCTTAGCAGGTAGGGGTGTCGATCAGCCCCAGCATTTT	CASSLAGRGVDQPQHF
TRBV6-5	NA	TRBD1	TRBJ1-3	TGTGCCAGCAGTTCGCCGACAGGGTTGAAAAACACCATATATTTT	CASSSPTGLKNTIYF
TRBV5-1	few	NA	TRBJ1-6	TGCGCCAGCAGCTTGGACGGACCCTATAATTCACCCCTCCACTTT	CASSLDGPYNSPLHF
TRBV5-1	NA	TRBD1	TRBJ2-7	TGCGCCAGCAGCCGGGACAGGGAATTTTACGAGCAGTACTTC	CASSRDREFYEQYF
TRBV4-1	NA	TRBD2	TRBJ2-5	TGCGCCAGCAGCCAAGTCTGGGGGGGGGTTCAAGAGACCCAGTACTTC	CASSQVWGGVQETQYF
TRBV6-2/TRBV6-3	NA	NA	TRBJ2-1	TGTGCCAGCAGTTTCGGGGGAACCGTCAATGAGCAGTTCTTC	CASSFGGTVNEQFF
TRBV7-9	few	NA	TRBJ2-1	TGTGCCAGCAGCTTAACGACTGAGCAGTTCTTC	CASSLTTEQFF
TRBV3-1	few	TRBD2	TRBJ2-1	TGTGCCAGCAGCCAAGTAATTAGTTTACCGGGACTAGCGGGTTCACACTCCTACAATGAGCAGTTCTTC	CASSQVISLPGLAGSHSYNEQFF
TRBV5-1	many	TRBD1	TRBJ1-4	TGCGCCAGCAGCTTGGCCAGGGGGGGAAAACTGTTTTTT	CASSLARGGKLFF
TRBV7-2	few	NA	TRBJ1-3	TGTGCCAGCAGCTTAGTCCGAAGCCGCTCTGGAAACACCATATATTTT	CASSLVRSRSGNTIYF
TRBV5-6	many	TRBD1	TRBJ1-1	TGTGCCAGCAGATCGGGACAGATCACTGAAGCTTTCTTT	CASRSGQITEAFF
TRBV7-9	many	TRBD1	TRBJ1-4	TGTGCCAGCAGCCCCTCGACAGGGGGCAATGAAAAACTGTTTTTT	CASSPSTGGNEKLFF
TRBV6-2/TRBV6-3	NA	NA	TRBJ2-1	TGTGCCAGCAGTTCCAATGTTCCCCTAGCCGCCGCGCGTTGGGCGCAAAAATACAATGAGCAGTTCTTC	CASSSNVPLAAARWAQKYNEQFF
TRBV27	NA	NA	TRBJ1-4	TGTGCCAGCAGTTTGGGGCCAGGGAGGAATGAAAAACTGTTTTTT	CASSLGPGRNEKLFF
TRBV19	NA	NA	TRBJ1-1	TGTGCCAGTAGTATTGGTTTGGGACGCGGGACTGAAGCTTTCTTT	CASSIGLGRGTEAFF
TRBV28	NA	NA	TRBJ1-4	TGTGCCAGCAGTCGGGACCAAGAAGAGGAAAAACTGTTTTTT	CASSRDQEEEKLFF
TRBV24-1	NA	NA	TRBJ1-2	TGTGCCACCAGTGATTTCAGGGGCGGCTACACCTTC	CATSDFRGGYTF
TRBV7-9	once	NA	TRBJ2-7	TGTGCCAGCAGCCGGGACACTTTCTACGAGCAGTACTTC	CASSRDTFYEQYF
TRBV20-1	NA	TRBD2	TRBJ2-1	TGCAGAGTAGTTAGGGCTAGCGGGTACAATGAGCAGTTCTTC	CRVVRASGYNEQFF
TRBV20-1	NA	NA	TRBJ2-1	TGCAGTGCTAGAGTTGCCGCTAGCTCCTACAATGAGCAGTTCTTC	CSARVAASSYNEQFF
TRBV9	NA	NA	TRBJ2-5	TGTGCCAGCAGCCTTCTTGCCCGGACCTGGCAGGAAGAGACCCAGTACTTC	CASSLLARTWQEETQYF
TRBV7-2	many	NA	TRBJ1-3	TGTGCCAGCAGCCCCCCCAGTCCACTCTCTGGAAACACCATATATTTT	CASSPPSPLSGNTIYF
TRBV2	many	TRBD2	TRBJ2-1	TGTGCCAGCAGTGGGGTAGCGGGAGTGAACAATGAGCAGTTCTTC	CASSGVAGVNNEQFF
TRBV10-3	NA	TRBD2	TRBJ2-1	TGTGCCATCAGTGAGACCGGACTAGCGGGGGGATACAATGAGCAGTTCTTC	CAISETGLAGGYNEQFF
TRBV29-1	NA	TRBD1	TRBJ2-7	TGCAGCGTCTCCTGGGACAGGCTCCACGAGCAGTACTTC	CSVSWDRLHEQYF
TRBV6-2/TRBV6-3	few	TRBD2	TRBJ2-2	TGTGCCAGCAGTTACTCGGCCGGGAGGGAGAACACCGGGGAGCTGTTTTTT	CASSYSAGRENTGELFF
TRBV29-1	NA	TRBD2	TRBJ2-1	TGCAGCGTTGAAGGTGTGAGTAGCGGGACTCTCATTAATGAGCAGTTCTTC	CSVEGVSSGTLINEQFF